What follows are 10 T cell receptor beta chains derived from one specimen sequenced in a study of T cell repertoires in cytomegalovirus infection. Using its own MiXCR run on the reads, TCRdb lists one record per CDR3 protein. Among about 490,000 distinct CDR3 sequences listed, approximately 10% were seen once. The sequenced sample consisted of PBMCs. These receptor sequences come from a human donor in good health (CMV status not recorded). Some clones in this sample may be carry-over from other donors' samples.

The chain couples TRBV6-1 to TRBJ1-1; unclear D gene. The CDR3 has 12 residues. Germline V gene data show CDR1 as MNHNS and CDR2 as SASEGT. V lost 8 bases and J lost 1, with 8 bases in between. The CDR3 region is CASRAGNTEAFF. The CDR3 nucleotides read TGTGCCAGCCGCGCAGGGAACACTGAAGCTTTCTTT.

This clonotype was picked up many times. The chain is built from TRBV7-8 and TRBJ1-5, with D possibly matching TRBD1 (6 bases). V dropped 1 base and J dropped 6 bases, with 13 bases sitting between them. Germline V gene sequence: CDR1 SGHVS, CDR2 FQNEAQ. This CDR3 is built from 15 residues. This CDR3 reads CASSLDRVGVQPQHF. CDR3 sequence (DNA): TGTGCCAGCAGCTTAGACAGGGTTGGGGTTCAGCCCCAGCATTTT.

As DNA, the CDR3 is TGTGCCAGCAGTTACTCGGGGGACGCGGGGACCCAGTACTTC. It translates to CASSYSGDAGTQYF. This chain joins TRBV6-6 and TRBJ2-5; D possibly uses TRBD1 or TRBD2 (5 bases each). V was pared by 0 bases and J by 7 bases, with 12 bases between. CDR1 is MNHNY, CDR2 SVGAGI, per germline (reference sequence). The CDR3 runs 14 residues.

At least ten counts were recorded for this clonotype. The gene calls are TRBV2 and TRBJ1-1; the D is unclear. The germline V and J ends were trimmed by 4 bases and 0 bases, with 9 bases remaining between them. Germline V gives CDR1 SNHLY, CDR2 FYNNEI. The CDR3 is 14 residues long. The CDR3: CASSGEALNTEAFF. The CDR3 DNA sequence: TGTGCCAGCAGTGGGGAGGCGCTGAACACTGAAGCTTTCTTT. Based on the CDR3 plus reference TRBV2 and TRBJ1-1, the full variable domain is EPEVTQTPSHQVTQMGQEVILRCVPISNHLYFYWYRQILGQKVEFLVSFYNNEISEKSEIFDDQFSVERPDGSNFTLKIRSTKLEDSAMYFCASSGEALNTEAFFGQGTRLTVV.

This clonotype has more than one count but fewer than ten. This chain links TRBV29-1 with TRBJ2-7; D perhaps matches TRBD2 (5 bases). The CDR3 loop spans 12 amino acids. V gave up 4 bases and J gave up 2 bases, with 9 bases separating them. The germline CDR1 and CDR2 sequences are SQVTM and ANQGSEA. CDR3 DNA: TGCAGCGTTGGTGAGGGCCCCTACGAGCAGTACTTC. This sequence encodes CSVGEGPYEQYF.

The sample holds many counts of this clonotype. The CDR3 DNA reads as TGCAGTGCTAGCCCTAGCGGGGGCGAGGGGGCAGATACGCAGTATTTT. Its protein product is CSASPSGGEGADTQYF. This rearrangement joins TRBV20-1 to TRBJ2-3; 10 bases agree with TRBD2. After removal of 3 bases from V and 4 bases from J, the junction contained 10 bases not matched to a gene. Per the germline V gene, CDR1 is DFQATT and CDR2 is SNEGSKA (reference sequence). The CDR3 extends over 16 amino acids.

The chain has TRBV6-4 and TRBJ2-1; 8 positions match TRBD1. Germline V lookup: CDR1 MRHNA, CDR2 SNTAGT. V shed 4 bases and J 4 bases; nucleotides not matched to a gene: 6. The CDR3 extends over 15 amino acids. This CDR3 is CASSADRTGYNEQFF. The CDR3 DNA reads TGTGCCAGCAGTGCCGATCGGACAGGGTACAATGAGCAGTTCTTC.

This clonotype was counted ten times or more. The chain couples TRBV4-1 to TRBJ2-7, with 9 bases aligning to TRBD1. V lost 3 bases and J lost 6; bases outside the gene matches: 12. This CDR3 region has 16 residues. The germline gives CDR1 MGHRA, CDR2 YSYEKL. The CDR3 sequence: CASSQRLGQGNGEQYF. As DNA, the CDR3 is TGCGCCAGCAGCCAGCGACTAGGACAGGGGAATGGCGAGCAGTACTTC.

This clonotype was seen at least ten times. The CDR3 sequence is CASSLGMAGEQYF. Written as DNA, the CDR3 is TGTGCCAGCAGCCTTGGTATGGCGGGCGAGCAGTACTTC. The V gene is TRBV5-4, the J gene TRBJ2-7, with D maybe TRBD2 (5 bases). The CDR3 is 13 amino acids. Trimming left V 4 bases short and J 6 bases short, with 14 bases between. Germline V gives CDR1 SGHNT, CDR2 YYREEE (reference sequence). The whole variable domain, filled in from reference TRBV5-4 and TRBJ2-7, reads ETGVTQSPTHLIKTRGQQVTLRCSSQSGHNTVSWYQQALGQGPQFIFQYYREEENGRGNFPPRFSGLQFPNYSSELNVNALELDDSALYLCASSLGMAGEQYFGPGTRLTVT.

At least ten counts were recorded for this clonotype. This chain uses TRBV28 with TRBJ2-3; maybe TRBD1 (6 bases). The CDR3 contains 13 residues. Germline lookup yields CDR1 MDHEN and CDR2 SYDVKM. V lost 7 bases and J 6 bases, leaving 14 bases between the germline ends. CDR3 coding DNA: TGTGCCAGCAACACGAGGACAGCCGATACGCAGTATTTT. Translation gives CASNTRTADTQYF.